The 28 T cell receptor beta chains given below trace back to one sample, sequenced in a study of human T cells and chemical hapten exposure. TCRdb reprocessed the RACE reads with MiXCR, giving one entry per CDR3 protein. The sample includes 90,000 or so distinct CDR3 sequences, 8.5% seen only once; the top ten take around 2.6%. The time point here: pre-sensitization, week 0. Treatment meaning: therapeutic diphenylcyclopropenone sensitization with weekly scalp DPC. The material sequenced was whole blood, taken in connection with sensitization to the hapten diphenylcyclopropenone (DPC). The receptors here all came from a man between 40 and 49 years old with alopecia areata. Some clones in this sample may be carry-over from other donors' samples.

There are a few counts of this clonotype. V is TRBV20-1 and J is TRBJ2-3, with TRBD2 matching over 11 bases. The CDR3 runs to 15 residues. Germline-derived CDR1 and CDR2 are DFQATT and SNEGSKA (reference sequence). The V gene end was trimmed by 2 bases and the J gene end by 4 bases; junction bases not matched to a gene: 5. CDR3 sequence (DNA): TGCAGTGCTAGACTTCCTAGCGGGAGGCCAGATACGCAGTATTTT. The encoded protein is CSARLPSGRPDTQYF.

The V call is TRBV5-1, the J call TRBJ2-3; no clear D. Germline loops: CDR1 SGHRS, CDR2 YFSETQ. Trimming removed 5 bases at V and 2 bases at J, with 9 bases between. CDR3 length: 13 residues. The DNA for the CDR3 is TGCGCCAGCAGTAAGCTCCCCACAGATACGCAGTATTTT. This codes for CASSKLPTDTQYF.

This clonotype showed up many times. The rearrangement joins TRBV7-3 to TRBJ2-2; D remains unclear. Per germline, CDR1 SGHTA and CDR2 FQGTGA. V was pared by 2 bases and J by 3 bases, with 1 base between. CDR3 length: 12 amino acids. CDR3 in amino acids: CASSLYTGELFF. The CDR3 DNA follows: TGTGCCAGCAGCTTATACACCGGGGAGCTGTTTTTT.

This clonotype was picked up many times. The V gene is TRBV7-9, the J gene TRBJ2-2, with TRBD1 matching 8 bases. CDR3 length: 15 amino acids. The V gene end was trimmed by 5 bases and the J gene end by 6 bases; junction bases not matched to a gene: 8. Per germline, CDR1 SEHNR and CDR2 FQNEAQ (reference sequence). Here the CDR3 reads CASSPGTGGAGELFF. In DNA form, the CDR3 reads TGTGCCAGCAGCCCTGGGACAGGTGGAGCCGGGGAGCTGTTTTTT.

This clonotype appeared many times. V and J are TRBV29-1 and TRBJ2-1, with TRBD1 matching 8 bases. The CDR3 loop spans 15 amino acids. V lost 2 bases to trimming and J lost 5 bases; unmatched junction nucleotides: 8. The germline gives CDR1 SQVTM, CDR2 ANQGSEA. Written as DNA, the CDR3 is TGCAGCGTTGAATCGTTGGACAGGGTAAACAATGAGCAGTTCTTC. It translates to CSVESLDRVNNEQFF.

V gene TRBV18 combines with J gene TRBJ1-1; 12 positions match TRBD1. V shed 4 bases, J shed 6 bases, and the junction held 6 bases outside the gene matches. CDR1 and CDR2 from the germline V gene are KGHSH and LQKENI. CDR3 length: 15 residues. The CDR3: CASSRGQGAGAEAFF. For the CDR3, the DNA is TGTGCCAGCTCACGGGGACAGGGGGCCGGGGCTGAAGCTTTCTTT.

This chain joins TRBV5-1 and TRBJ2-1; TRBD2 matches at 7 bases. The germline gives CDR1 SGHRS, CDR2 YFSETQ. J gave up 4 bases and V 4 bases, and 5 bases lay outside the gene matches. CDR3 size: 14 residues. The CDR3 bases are TGCGCCAGCAGCCCGGGACTATTTTACAATGAGCAGTTCTTC. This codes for CASSPGLFYNEQFF. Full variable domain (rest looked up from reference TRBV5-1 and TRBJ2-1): KAGVTQTPRYLIKTRGQQVTLSCSPISGHRSVSWYQQTPGQGLQFLFEYFSETQRNKGNFPGRFSGRQFSNSRSEMNVSTLELGDSALYLCASSPGLFYNEQFFGPGTRLTVL.

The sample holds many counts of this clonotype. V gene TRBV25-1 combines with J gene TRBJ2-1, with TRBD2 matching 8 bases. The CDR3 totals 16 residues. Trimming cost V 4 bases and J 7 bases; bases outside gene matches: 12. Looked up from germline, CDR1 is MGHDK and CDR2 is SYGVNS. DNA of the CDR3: TGTGCCAGCAGTGGCGGGATAGCGGGGTCTGGGAATGAGCAGTTCTTC. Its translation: CASSGGIAGSGNEQFF.

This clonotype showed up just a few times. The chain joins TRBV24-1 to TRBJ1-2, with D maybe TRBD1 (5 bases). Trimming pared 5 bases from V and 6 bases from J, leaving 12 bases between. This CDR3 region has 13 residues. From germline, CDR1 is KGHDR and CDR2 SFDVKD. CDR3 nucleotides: TGTGCCACCAGTGGGGGAGCCAGGGATGGCTACACCTTC. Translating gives CATSGGARDGYTF.

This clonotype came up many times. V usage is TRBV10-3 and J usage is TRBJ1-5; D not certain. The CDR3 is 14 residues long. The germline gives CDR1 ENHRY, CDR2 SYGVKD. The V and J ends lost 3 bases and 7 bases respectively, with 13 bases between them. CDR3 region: CAISDSQSRQPQHF. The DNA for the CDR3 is TGTGCCATCAGTGATTCGCAGTCACGCCAGCCCCAGCATTTT.

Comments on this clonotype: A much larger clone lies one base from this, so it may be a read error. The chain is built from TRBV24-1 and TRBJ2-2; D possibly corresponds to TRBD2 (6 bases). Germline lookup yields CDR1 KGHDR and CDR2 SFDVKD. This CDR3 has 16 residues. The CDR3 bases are TGTGCCACCAGTGACGGGACTGTGTTTGGTCCCGGGAAGCTGTTTTTT. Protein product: CATSDGTVFGPGKLFF.

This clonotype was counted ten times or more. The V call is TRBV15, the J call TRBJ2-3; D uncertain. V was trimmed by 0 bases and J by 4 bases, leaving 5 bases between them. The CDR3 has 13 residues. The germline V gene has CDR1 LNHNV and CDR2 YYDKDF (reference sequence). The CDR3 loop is CATSREGSDTQYF. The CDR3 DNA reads TGTGCCACCAGCAGAGAAGGGTCAGATACGCAGTATTTT.

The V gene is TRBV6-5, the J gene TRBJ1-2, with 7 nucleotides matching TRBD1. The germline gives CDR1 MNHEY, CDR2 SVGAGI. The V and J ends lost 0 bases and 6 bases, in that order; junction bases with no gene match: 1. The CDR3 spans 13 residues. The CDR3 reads CASSYSTGHGYTF. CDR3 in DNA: TGTGCCAGCAGTTACTCGACAGGGCATGGCTACACCTTC.

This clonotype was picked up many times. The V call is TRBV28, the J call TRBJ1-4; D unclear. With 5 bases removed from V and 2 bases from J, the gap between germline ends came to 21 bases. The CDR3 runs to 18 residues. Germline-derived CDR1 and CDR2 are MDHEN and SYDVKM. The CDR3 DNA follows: TGTGCCAGCAGTCCTAACCTACGCGCGGGGTATACTAATGAAAAACTGTTTTTT. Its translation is CASSPNLRAGYTNEKLFF.

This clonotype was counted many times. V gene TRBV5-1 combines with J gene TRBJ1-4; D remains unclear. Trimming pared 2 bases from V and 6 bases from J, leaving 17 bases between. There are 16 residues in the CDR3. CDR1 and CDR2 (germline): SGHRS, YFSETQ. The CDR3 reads CASSFGLLKEDEKLFF. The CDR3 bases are TGCGCCAGCAGCTTCGGATTACTAAAGGAGGATGAAAAACTGTTTTTT.

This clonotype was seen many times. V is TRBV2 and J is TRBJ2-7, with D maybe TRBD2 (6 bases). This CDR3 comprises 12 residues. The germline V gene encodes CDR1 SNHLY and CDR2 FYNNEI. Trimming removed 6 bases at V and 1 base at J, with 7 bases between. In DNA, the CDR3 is TGTGCCAGCAGCGGGGGTTCCTACGAGCAGTACGTC. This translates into CASSGGSYEQYV.

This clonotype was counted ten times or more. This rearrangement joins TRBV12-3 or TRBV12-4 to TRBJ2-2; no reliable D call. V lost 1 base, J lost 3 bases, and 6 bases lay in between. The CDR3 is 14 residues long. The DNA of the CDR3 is TGTGCCAGCAGTTTAGGGACCGACACCGGGGAGCTGTTTTTT. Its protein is CASSLGTDTGELFF.

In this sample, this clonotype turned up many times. CDR3 residues: CASRPTGSSGNTIYF. CDR3 in DNA: TGTGCCAGCAGACCTACAGGGAGCTCTGGAAACACCATATATTTT. This chain links TRBV12-3 or TRBV12-4 with TRBJ1-3; tentative D call: TRBD1 (6 bases). The CDR3 consists of 15 residues. The germline V and J ends were trimmed by 6 bases and 0 bases, with 12 bases remaining between them.

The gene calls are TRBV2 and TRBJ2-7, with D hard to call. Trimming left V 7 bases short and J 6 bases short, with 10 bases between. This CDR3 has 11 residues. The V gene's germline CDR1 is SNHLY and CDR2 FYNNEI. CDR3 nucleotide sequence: TGTGCCAGCAATTTGCAGACCGAGCAGTACTTC. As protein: CASNLQTEQYF.

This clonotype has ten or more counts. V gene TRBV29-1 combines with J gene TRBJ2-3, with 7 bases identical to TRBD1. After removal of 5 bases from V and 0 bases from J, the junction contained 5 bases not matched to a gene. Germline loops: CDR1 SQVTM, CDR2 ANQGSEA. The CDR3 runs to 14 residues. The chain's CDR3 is CSVSQGVSTDTQYF. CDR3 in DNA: TGCAGCGTTTCGCAGGGGGTTAGCACAGATACGCAGTATTTT.

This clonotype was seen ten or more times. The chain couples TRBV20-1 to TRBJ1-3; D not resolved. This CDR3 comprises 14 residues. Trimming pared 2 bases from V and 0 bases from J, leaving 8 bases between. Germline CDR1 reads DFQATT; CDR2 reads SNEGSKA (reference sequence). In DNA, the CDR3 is TGCAGTGCTAGACAGGAAAGCTCTGGAAACACCATATATTTT. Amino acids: CSARQESSGNTIYF.

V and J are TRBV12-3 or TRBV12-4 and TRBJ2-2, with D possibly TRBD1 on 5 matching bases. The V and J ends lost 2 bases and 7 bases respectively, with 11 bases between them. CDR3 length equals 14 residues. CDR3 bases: TGTGCCAGCAGTTTAATGGGGCACGACGGGGAGCTGTTTTTT. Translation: CASSLMGHDGELFF.

In nucleotides, the CDR3 is TGTGCCAGCAGCGAAGACTTCTCCTATGGCTACACCTTC. Translation gives CASSEDFSYGYTF. V and J are TRBV6-2 or TRBV6-3 and TRBJ1-2, with D uncertain. Trimming cost V 6 bases and J 4 bases, with 12 bases left between them. This CDR3 region has 13 residues. Germline CDR1 reads MNHEY; CDR2 reads SVGEGT.

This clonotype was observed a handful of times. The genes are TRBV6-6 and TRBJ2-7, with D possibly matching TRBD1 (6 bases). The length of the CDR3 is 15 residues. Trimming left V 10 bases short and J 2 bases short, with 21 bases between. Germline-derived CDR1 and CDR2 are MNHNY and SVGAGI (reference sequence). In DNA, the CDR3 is TGTGCCACCATAAGGGATGGACAGCTCCCCTACGAGCAGTACGTC. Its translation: CATIRDGQLPYEQYV.

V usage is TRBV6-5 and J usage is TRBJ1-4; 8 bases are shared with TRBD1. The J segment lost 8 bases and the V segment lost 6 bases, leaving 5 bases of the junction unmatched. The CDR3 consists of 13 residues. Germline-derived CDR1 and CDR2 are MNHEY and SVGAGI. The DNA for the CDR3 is TGTGCCAGCAGAAACCGACAGGGGGAAAAACTGTTTTTT. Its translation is CASRNRQGEKLFF.

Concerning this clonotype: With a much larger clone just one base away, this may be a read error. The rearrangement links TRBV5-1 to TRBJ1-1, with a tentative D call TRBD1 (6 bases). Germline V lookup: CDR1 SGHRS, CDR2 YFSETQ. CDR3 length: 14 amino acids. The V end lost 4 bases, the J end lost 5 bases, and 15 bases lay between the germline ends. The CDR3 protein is CASSLQQGETEAFF. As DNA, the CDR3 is TGCGCCAGCAGCCTCCAACAGGGAGAAACTGAAGCTTTCTTT.

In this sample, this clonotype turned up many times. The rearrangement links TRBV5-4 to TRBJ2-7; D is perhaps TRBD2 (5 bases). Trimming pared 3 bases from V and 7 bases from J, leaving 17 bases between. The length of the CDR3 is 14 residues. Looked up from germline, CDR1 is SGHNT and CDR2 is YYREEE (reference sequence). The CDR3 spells CASSSLAIPREQYV. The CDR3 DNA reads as TGTGCCAGCAGCTCTCTAGCCATTCCTCGTGAGCAGTACGTC.

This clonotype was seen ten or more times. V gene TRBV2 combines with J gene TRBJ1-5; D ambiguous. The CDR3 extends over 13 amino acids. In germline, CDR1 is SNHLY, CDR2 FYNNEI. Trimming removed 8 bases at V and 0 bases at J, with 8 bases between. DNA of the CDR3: TGTGCCAGCTCGGGCAATAGCAATCAGCCCCAGCATTTT. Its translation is CASSGNSNQPQHF.